This T cell receptor (beta chain) was profiled in a study of neurological immune-mediated disorders. This clonotype was recorded at least ten times. Its antigen is currently unknown. Germline CDR1 is SGHRS and CDR2 is YFSETQ. CDR3 length: 13 amino acids. The V and J ends lost 0 bases and 5 bases respectively, with 6 bases between them. Notes on the study in general: Neither clinical nor MRI features were associated with the multiple sclerosis repertoire cluster. Among expanded clones, no CDR3 amino acid sequences were shared across subjects, a pattern suggesting private repertoires in all groups.

The study built unsorted libraries from 2 million PBMCs kept at -80 C. MiXCR was run by TCRdb on the 5' RACE reads, yielding one entry per CDR3 protein. The data contain 50,000 to 70,000 distinct CDR3 sequences, 2% to 2.5% of them seen just once; the ten biggest clones take up approximately 3%. This sequence originates from a middle-aged man with multiple sclerosis. Sequencing was done on a sample of PBMCs. The V gene is TRBV5-1, the J gene TRBJ2-1; no reliable D call. The CDR3, as DNA: TGCGCCAGCAGCTTGGTCAGCCACAATGAGCAGTTCTTC. Protein product: CASSLVSHNEQFF.